The sequence of this T cell receptor (beta chain) was determined in a study of blood T cell repertoires in COVID-19. It was during active infection that Seattle patients were enrolled and then longitudinally followed. Per the original methods: Estimates of nucleated cell counts were drawn from the amplification of reference gene primers. TCRdb's copy holds only in-frame clones and misses some; the assay was immunoSEQ multiplex PCR. Clone size and the V and J calls come from that table; the DNA yielded D and trimming. Of about 180,000 clones detected, 83% appear once; the ten largest clones hold less than 10%. V lost 6 bases and J 4 bases, leaving 10 bases between the germline ends. Germline assignment: CDR1 MNHEY and CDR2 SMNVEV (reference sequence). CDR3 length equals 14 residues.

The rearrangement uses TRBV27 and TRBJ1-6; D call uncertain. Material for sequencing was peripheral blood. The sequence was collected from a woman in her 70s with COVID-19, enrolled during active disease. The CDR3 DNA is TGTGCCAGCAGCCTTTTAAATTATAATTCACCCCTCCACTTT. Protein product: CASSLLNYNSPLHF.